This TCR beta chain was recovered during a study of OX40 agonist ivuxolimab in advanced cancers. Study at large: The diagnoses of dose-escalation patients were hepatocellular carcinoma, melanoma, renal cell or head and neck cancer. Averaging 60 years in age, with a range of roughly 23 to 80, the cohort was more than 75% male. Eligibility admitted prior anti-PD-1, anti-PD-L1 or anti-CTLA-4 therapy; 40% to 50% had some.

Autoimmune disease history or systemic immunosuppression excluded patients. Method: immunoSEQ multiplex PCR; TCRdb's copy keeps in-frame clones and lacks some. The table has more than 60,000 clones, approximately 78% seen once. There are 14 residues in the CDR3. The V and J ends lost 4 bases and 1 base, in that order; junction bases with no gene match: 2. CDR1 is SGHTA, CDR2 FQGTGA, per germline. This chain links TRBV7-3 with TRBJ2-3; TRBD2 matches 7 bases. Source: CD4+ or CD8+ T cells sorted from blood, taken in a trial of the OX40 agonist ivuxolimab. This TCR derives from an adult with an advanced solid tumor such as melanoma, head and neck, liver or kidney cancer. CDR3 amino acids: CASSSTSGTDTQYF. CDR3 sequence (DNA): TGTGCCAGCAGCTCTACTAGCGGCACAGATACGCAGTATTTT.